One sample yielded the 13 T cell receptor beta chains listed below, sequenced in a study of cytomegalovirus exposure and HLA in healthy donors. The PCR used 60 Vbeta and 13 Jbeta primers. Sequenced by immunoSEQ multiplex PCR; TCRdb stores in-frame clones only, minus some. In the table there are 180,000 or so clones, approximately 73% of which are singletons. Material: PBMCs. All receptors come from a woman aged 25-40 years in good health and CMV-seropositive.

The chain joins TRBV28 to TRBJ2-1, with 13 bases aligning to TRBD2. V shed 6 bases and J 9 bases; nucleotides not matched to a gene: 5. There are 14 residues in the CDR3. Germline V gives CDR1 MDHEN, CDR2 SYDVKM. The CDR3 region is CASRTSGGASEQFF. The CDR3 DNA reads TGTGCCAGCAGAACTAGCGGGGGGGCTAGTGAGCAGTTCTTC.

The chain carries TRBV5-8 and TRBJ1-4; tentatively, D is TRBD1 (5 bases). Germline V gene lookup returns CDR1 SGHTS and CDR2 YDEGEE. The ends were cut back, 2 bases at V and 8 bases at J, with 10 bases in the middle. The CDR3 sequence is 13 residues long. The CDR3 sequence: CASSFGGVEKLFF. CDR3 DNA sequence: TGTGCCAGCAGCTTCGGGGGGGTCGAAAAACTGTTTTTT.

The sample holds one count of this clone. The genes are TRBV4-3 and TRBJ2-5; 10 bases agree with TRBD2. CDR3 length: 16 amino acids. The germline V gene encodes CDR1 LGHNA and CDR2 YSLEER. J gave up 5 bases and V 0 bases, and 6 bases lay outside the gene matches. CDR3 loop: CASSQDPSGGWETQYF. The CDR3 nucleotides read TGCGCCAGCAGCCAAGATCCTAGCGGGGGCTGGGAGACCCAGTACTTC.

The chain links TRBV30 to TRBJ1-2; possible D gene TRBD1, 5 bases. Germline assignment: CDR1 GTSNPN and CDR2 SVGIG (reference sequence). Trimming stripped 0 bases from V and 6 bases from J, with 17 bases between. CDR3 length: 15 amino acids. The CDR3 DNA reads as TGTGCCTGGAGTGTACTTCGGGCAGGGAGGAATGGCTACACCTTC. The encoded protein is CAWSVLRAGRNGYTF.

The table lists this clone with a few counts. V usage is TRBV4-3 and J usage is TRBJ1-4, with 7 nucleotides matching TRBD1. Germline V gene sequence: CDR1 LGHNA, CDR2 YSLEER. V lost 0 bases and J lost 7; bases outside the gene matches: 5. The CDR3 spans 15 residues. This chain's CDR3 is CASSQEGQGVEKLFF. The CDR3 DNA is TGCGCCAGCAGCCAAGAGGGTCAGGGGGTTGAAAAACTGTTTTTT.

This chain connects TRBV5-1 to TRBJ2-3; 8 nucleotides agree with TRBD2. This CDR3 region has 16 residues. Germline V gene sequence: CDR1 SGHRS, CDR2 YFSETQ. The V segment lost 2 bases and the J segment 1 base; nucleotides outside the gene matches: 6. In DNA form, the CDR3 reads TGCGCCAGCAGCTTCCCTAGCGGGCCAGGCACAGATACGCAGTATTTT. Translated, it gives CASSFPSGPGTDTQYF.

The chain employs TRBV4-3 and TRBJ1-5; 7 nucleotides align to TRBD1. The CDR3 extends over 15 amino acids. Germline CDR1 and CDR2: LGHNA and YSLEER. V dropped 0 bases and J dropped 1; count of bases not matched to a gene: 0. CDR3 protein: CASSQDRGSNQPQHF. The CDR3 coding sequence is TGCGCCAGCAGCCAAGACAGGGGGAGCAATCAGCCCCAGCATTTT.

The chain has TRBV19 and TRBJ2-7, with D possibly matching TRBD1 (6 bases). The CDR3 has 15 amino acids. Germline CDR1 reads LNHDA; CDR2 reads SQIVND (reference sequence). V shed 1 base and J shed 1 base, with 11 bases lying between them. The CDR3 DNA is TGTGCCAGTAGTATAGCACAGGGCTCATCCTACGAGCAGTACTTC. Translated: CASSIAQGSSYEQYF.

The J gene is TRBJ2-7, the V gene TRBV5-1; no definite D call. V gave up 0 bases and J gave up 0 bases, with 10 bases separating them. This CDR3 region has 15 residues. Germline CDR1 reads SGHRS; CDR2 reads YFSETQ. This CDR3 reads CASSLASLSSYEQYF. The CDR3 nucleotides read TGCGCCAGCAGCTTGGCCTCTCTGAGCTCCTACGAGCAGTACTTC.

The CDR3 DNA reads TGCGCCAGCAGCACCGGGACAGGGGGCAACTATGGCTACACCTTC. Residues: CASSTGTGGNYGYTF. The chain combines TRBV5-1 with TRBJ1-2; 12 positions agree with TRBD1. The junction had 3 bases not matched to a gene; V was cut back by 4 bases and J by 2 bases. Germline V CDR1 and CDR2: SGHRS, YFSETQ. This CDR3 has 15 amino acids.

DNA for the CDR3: TGTGCCAGTAGTATTGACTTGCTCAGGGGCAGTCAGTACTTC. This gives the protein CASSIDLLRGSQYF. The rearrangement links TRBV19 to TRBJ2-4, with a possible D match to TRBD1 (6 bases). Per the germline V gene, CDR1 is LNHDA and CDR2 is SQIVND (reference sequence). CDR3 length: 14 amino acids. V was trimmed by 3 bases and J by 12 bases, leaving 18 bases between them.

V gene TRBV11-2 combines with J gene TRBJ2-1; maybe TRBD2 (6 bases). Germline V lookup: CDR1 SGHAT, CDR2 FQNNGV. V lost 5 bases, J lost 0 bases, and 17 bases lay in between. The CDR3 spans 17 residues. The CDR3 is CASSPSSGWSSYNEQFF. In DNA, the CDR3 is TGTGCCAGCAGCCCCTCAAGCGGGTGGAGCTCCTACAATGAGCAGTTCTTC.

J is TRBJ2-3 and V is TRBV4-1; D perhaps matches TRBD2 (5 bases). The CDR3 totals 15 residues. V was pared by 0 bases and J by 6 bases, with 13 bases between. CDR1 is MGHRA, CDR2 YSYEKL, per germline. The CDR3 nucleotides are TGCGCCAGCAGCCAAGAGTTGTCAGGCGGGGATACGCAGTATTTT. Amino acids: CASSQELSGGDTQYF.